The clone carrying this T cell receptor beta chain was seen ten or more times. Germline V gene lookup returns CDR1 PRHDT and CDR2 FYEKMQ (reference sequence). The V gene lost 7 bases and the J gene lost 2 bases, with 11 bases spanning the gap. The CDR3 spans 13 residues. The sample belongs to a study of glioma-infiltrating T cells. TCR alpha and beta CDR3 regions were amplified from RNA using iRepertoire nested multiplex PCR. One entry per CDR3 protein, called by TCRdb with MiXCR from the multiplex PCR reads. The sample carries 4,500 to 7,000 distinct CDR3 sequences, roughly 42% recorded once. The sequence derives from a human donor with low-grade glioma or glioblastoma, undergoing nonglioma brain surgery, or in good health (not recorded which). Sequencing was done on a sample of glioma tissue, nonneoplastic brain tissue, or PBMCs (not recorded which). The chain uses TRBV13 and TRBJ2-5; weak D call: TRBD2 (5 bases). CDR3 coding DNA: TGTGCCAGCATGAGCGGCGAGCAAGAGACCCAGTACTTC. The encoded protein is CASMSGEQETQYF.